The 24 T cell receptor beta chains reported below all come from one sample, sequenced in a study of shared clonotypes between healthy human individuals. Sequencing used immunoSEQ multiplex PCR; TCRdb keeps in-frame clones, though not all of them. The sample has approximately 2.1 million clones; 85% to 95% are singletons. The sample taken for sequencing was naive CD4+ T cells from PBMCs. Subset here: CD45RA+ positively selected. All receptors derive from a man younger than 30 in good health. Some clones in this sample may be carry-over from other donors' samples.

The chain has TRBV5-1 and TRBJ2-7; tentatively, D is TRBD2 (6 bases). The germline V and J ends were trimmed by 4 bases and 9 bases, with 17 bases remaining between them. CDR3 size: 13 residues. CDR1 and CDR2 (germline): SGHRS, YFSETQ. This CDR3 is CASSEGPRGWQYF. As DNA, the CDR3 is TGCGCCAGCAGCGAGGGCCCGCGGGGATGGCAGTACTTC.

The rearrangement uses TRBV5-1 and TRBJ2-5, with D unresolved. Between the trimmed V and J ends, which lost 0 bases and 5 bases, there was a span of 11 bases. CDR3 size: 14 residues. Germline CDR1 reads SGHRS; CDR2 reads YFSETQ. In nucleotides, the CDR3 is TGCGCCAGCAGCTTGGACTTGGGTACCGAGACCCAGTACTTC. Translating gives CASSLDLGTETQYF.

The chain couples TRBV5-1 to TRBJ1-4, with D uncertain. Trimming stripped 0 bases from V and 7 bases from J, with 13 bases between. Germline values: CDR1 SGHRS, CDR2 YFSETQ. The CDR3 is 15 residues long. The DNA for the CDR3 is TGCGCCAGCAGCTTGGGTTGGCACGAGACTGAAAAACTGTTTTTT. Its translation: CASSLGWHETEKLFF.

This chain connects TRBV28 to TRBJ2-2; a weak D match, TRBD1 (5 bases). Germline V gene data show CDR1 as MDHEN and CDR2 as SYDVKM. The length of the CDR3 is 12 residues. Trimming cost V 5 bases and J 9 bases, with 10 bases left between them. This CDR3 reads CASSPPGWELFF. CDR3 nucleotides: TGTGCCAGCAGTCCTCCAGGGTGGGAGCTGTTTTTT. Based on the CDR3 plus reference TRBV28 and TRBJ2-2, the full variable domain is DVKVTQSSRYLVKRTGEKVFLECVQDMDHENMFWYRQDPGLGLRLIYFSYDVKMKEKGDIPEGYSVSREKKERFSLILESASTNQTSMYLCASSPPGWELFFGEGSRLTVL.

V gene TRBV9 combines with J gene TRBJ2-2; tentatively, D is TRBD1 or TRBD2 (9 bases each). This CDR3 comprises 16 residues. Germline CDR1 is SGDLS and CDR2 is YYNGEE. Trimming removed 4 bases at V and 4 bases at J, with 17 bases between. The CDR3 region is CASSPSGDRVTGELFF. In DNA, the CDR3 is TGTGCCAGCAGCCCTAGCGGGGACAGGGTCACCGGGGAGCTGTTTTTT.

This chain uses TRBV19 with TRBJ2-2, with TRBD2 matching over 11 bases. Germline-derived CDR1 and CDR2 are LNHDA and SQIVND (reference sequence). This CDR3 region has 14 residues. After removal of 9 bases from V and 3 bases from J, the junction contained 3 bases not matched to a gene. As DNA, the CDR3 is TGTGCCAGCATTAGCGGGAGGGACACCGGGGAGCTGTTTTTT. This sequence encodes CASISGRDTGELFF.

The chain recombines TRBV19 with TRBJ2-1, with 9 positions matching TRBD2. This CDR3 spans 16 amino acids. J gave up 0 bases and V 5 bases, and 5 bases lay outside the gene matches. The germline gives CDR1 LNHDA, CDR2 SQIVND (reference sequence). The CDR3 nucleotides read TGTGCCAGTAGTCCTAGCGGGGTGAGCTCCTACAATGAGCAGTTCTTC. It yields the protein CASSPSGVSSYNEQFF.

The chain joins TRBV4-3 to TRBJ2-1; D is unresolved. V lost 3 bases to trimming and J lost 8 bases, with 14 bases between them. Germline V CDR1 and CDR2: LGHNA, YSLEER. The CDR3 sequence is 14 residues long. This CDR3 reads CASSQRYDAYEQFF. The CDR3 DNA follows: TGCGCCAGCAGCCAGCGGTACGATGCATATGAGCAGTTCTTC.

The rearrangement uses TRBV29-1 and TRBJ2-2; possibly TRBD2 for D (5 bases). The CDR3 has 14 amino acids. The germline V and J ends were trimmed by 6 bases and 1 base, with 12 bases remaining between them. The germline gives CDR1 SQVTM, CDR2 ANQGSEA. The CDR3 sequence is CSVGWRLNTGELFF. The CDR3 DNA is TGCAGCGTGGGGTGGAGGCTGAACACCGGGGAGCTGTTTTTT.

In its sample, this clone was seen once. This chain connects TRBV7-9 to TRBJ1-1; no clear D. The CDR3 extends over 16 amino acids. The germline V and J ends were trimmed by 0 bases and 4 bases, with 15 bases remaining between them. Germline CDR1 SEHNR, CDR2 FQNEAQ (reference sequence). CDR3 bases: TGTGCCAGCAGCTTAGCGGCTCCATCGGGTCTCACTGAAGCTTTCTTT. Translated: CASSLAAPSGLTEAFF.

This chain joins TRBV14 and TRBJ2-1, with TRBD2 matching over 15 bases. The junction had 8 bases not matched to a gene; V was cut back by 4 bases and J by 10 bases. This CDR3 is 16 amino acids long. Germline-derived CDR1 and CDR2 are SGHDN and FVKESK. CDR3 amino acids: CASSPRTSGRVAEQFF. The CDR3 DNA reads TGTGCCAGCAGCCCCCGGACTAGCGGGAGGGTGGCCGAGCAGTTCTTC.

The CDR3 nucleotides are TGCGCCAGCAGCCAATTGGGGACAGGGGAAGGCAATGAGCAGTTCTTC. Residues: CASSQLGTGEGNEQFF. The chain has TRBV4-1 and TRBJ2-1; TRBD1 matches at 10 bases. Looked up from germline, CDR1 is MGHRA and CDR2 is YSYEKL. V lost 2 bases, J lost 6 bases, and 7 bases stayed unmatched. This CDR3 has 16 amino acids.

The rearrangement uses TRBV5-1 and TRBJ1-1; no clear D gene. CDR3 size: 12 residues. The V and J ends lost 5 bases and 3 bases respectively, with 8 bases between them. Germline V gene lookup returns CDR1 SGHRS and CDR2 YFSETQ. The CDR3 sequence is CASRPGDTEAFF. CDR3 bases: TGCGCCAGCAGACCCGGGGACACTGAAGCTTTCTTT.

The chain uses TRBV5-1 and TRBJ1-1; D not resolved. The CDR3 runs to 15 residues. The V gene lost 3 bases and the J gene lost 4 bases, with 16 bases spanning the gap. Germline assignment: CDR1 SGHRS and CDR2 YFSETQ. The CDR3 region has the DNA TGCGCCAGCAGCTCGGCAGCCAGAGGAGGCACTGAAGCTTTCTTT. Amino acid sequence: CASSSAARGGTEAFF.

A note on this clone: Other nucleotide sequences in the sample specify the same CDR3. This rearrangement joins TRBV28 to TRBJ2-7; 10 bases fit TRBD2. The CDR3 is 14 residues long. After removal of 4 bases from V and 0 bases from J, the junction contained 0 bases not matched to a gene. Germline CDR1 and CDR2: MDHEN and SYDVKM. The CDR3 DNA follows: TGTGCCAGCAGTTCTAGCGGGAGCTCCTACGAGCAGTACTTC. Amino acid sequence: CASSSSGSSYEQYF.

The chain carries TRBV7-2 and TRBJ2-7; 10 bases agree with TRBD2. The junction had 5 bases not matched to a gene; V was cut back by 8 bases and J by 4 bases. From germline, CDR1 is SGHTA and CDR2 FQGNSA. This CDR3 contains 13 residues. The CDR3, as DNA: TGTGCCAGCGGGCGGACTAGCGGATACGAGCAGTACTTC. Translation: CASGRTSGYEQYF.

This sequence joins TRBV6-5 and TRBJ1-5; weak D call: TRBD1 (6 bases). Germline CDR1 is MNHEY and CDR2 is SVGAGI. The CDR3 covers 14 residues. Trimming stripped 7 bases from V and 4 bases from J, with 14 bases between. CDR3: CASTHGGRNQPQHF. In nucleotides, the CDR3 is TGTGCCAGCACCCACGGGGGCAGGAATCAGCCCCAGCATTTT.

The CDR3 nucleotides are TGTGCCAGCAGTGAACTAGCGGGGGACCTAGCCAAAAACATTCAGTACTTC. Amino acid sequence: CASSELAGDLAKNIQYF. V and J are TRBV2 and TRBJ2-4, with 10 bases lining up with TRBD2. Germline CDR1 SNHLY, CDR2 FYNNEI. CDR3 size: 17 residues. J lost 0 bases, V lost 2 bases, and 4 bases had no gene match.

The chain uses TRBV7-3 and TRBJ2-5, with 8 bases lining up with TRBD2. Germline-derived CDR1 and CDR2 are SGHTA and FQGTGA. J lost 4 bases, V lost 5 bases, and 3 bases had no gene match. This CDR3 has 13 amino acids. CDR3 coding DNA: TGTGCCAGCAGCCCAGCGGGAGTAGAGACCCAGTACTTC. Residues: CASSPAGVETQYF. The entire variable domain, with the rest obtained from reference TRBV7-3 and TRBJ2-5, is as follows: GAGVSQTPSNKVTEKGKYVELRCDPISGHTALYWYRQSLGQGPEFLIYFQGTGAADDSGLPNDRFFAVRPEGSVSTLKIQRTERGDSAVYLCASSPAGVETQYFGPGTRLLVL.

The chain employs TRBV29-1 and TRBJ1-5; TRBD1 matches 9 bases. This CDR3 spans 14 amino acids. Germline-derived CDR1 and CDR2 are SQVTM and ANQGSEA. Trimming removed 7 bases from V and 11 bases from J; junction bases left unmatched: 15. CDR3 region: CSALPGQGRTTQHF. The DNA for the CDR3 is TGCAGCGCCCTACCGGGACAGGGCCGTACGACCCAGCATTTT. Together with reference TRBV29-1 and TRBJ1-5, the CDR3 gives the full variable domain: SAVISQKPSRDICQRGTSLTIQCQVDSQVTMMFWYRQQPGQSLTLIATANQGSEATYESGFVIDKFPISRPNLTFSTLTVSNMSPEDSSIYLCSALPGQGRTTQHFGDGTRLSIL.

The chain carries TRBV28 and TRBJ1-4; 9 bases are shared with TRBD1. This CDR3 is 15 amino acids long. Germline CDR1 and CDR2: MDHEN and SYDVKM. Trimming cost V 3 bases and J 7 bases; bases outside gene matches: 6. The CDR3 loop is CASSFGPTGGEKLFF. The CDR3 nucleotides read TGTGCCAGCAGTTTTGGACCGACAGGGGGTGAAAAACTGTTTTTT.

This clone was counted between two and nine times. The rearrangement links TRBV11-2 to TRBJ1-3; D is uncertain. Germline V gene data show CDR1 as SGHAT and CDR2 as FQNNGV. With 3 bases removed from V and 4 bases from J, the gap between germline ends came to 7 bases. The CDR3 is 13 residues long. CDR3 loop: CASSFLTGNTIYF. CDR3 nucleotides: TGTGCCAGCAGCTTCCTCACCGGAAACACCATATATTTT. Supplemented by reference TRBV11-2 and TRBJ1-3, the full variable domain reads EAGVAQSPRYKIIEKRQSVAFWCNPISGHATLYWYQQILGQGPKLLIQFQNNGVVDDSQLPKDRFSAERLKGVDSTLKIQPAKLEDSAVYLCASSFLTGNTIYFGEGSWLTVV.

The V gene is TRBV6-1, the J gene TRBJ2-7, with D possibly being TRBD1 or TRBD2 (5 bases each). The germline V gene encodes CDR1 MNHNS and CDR2 SASEGT. The CDR3 is made up of 16 amino acids. Trimming took 2 bases from V and 4 from J, leaving 18 bases between them. The CDR3 bases are TGTGCCAGCAGTGAAACGCGAGGGGTAGCTCAGTACGAGCAGTACTTC. Its translation: CASSETRGVAQYEQYF.

This sequence joins TRBV5-1 and TRBJ1-3; D is perhaps TRBD1 (6 bases). V lost 5 bases and J lost 0, with 12 bases in between. Germline V lookup: CDR1 SGHRS, CDR2 YFSETQ. The CDR3 loop spans 15 amino acids. CDR3 nucleotide sequence: TGCGCCAGCAGTCAAAGGGGGAACTCTGGAAACACCATATATTTT. Translated: CASSQRGNSGNTIYF.